Following are 8 T cell receptor beta chains from one sample sequenced in a study of T cells in Graves' hyperthyroidism and ophthalmopathy. Amplification targeted TCR beta CDR3 regions from RNA transcripts. Researchers ran a first-round RT-PCR on the TCR CDR3 using the HTBI primer set. A single record per CDR3 protein comes from TCRdb applying MiXCR to the multiplex PCR reads. This sample has roughly 700,000 distinct CDR3 sequences; 15% to 20% occur once, and the top ten carry about a sixth. Sequences were obtained from blood. These receptors were collected from a man in his fifties with Graves' hyperthyroidism.

This clonotype was seen ten or more times. The chain recombines TRBV12-3 or TRBV12-4 with TRBJ1-1; D might be TRBD1 (5 bases). Trimming took 7 bases from V and 4 from J, leaving 13 bases between them. The CDR3 covers 13 residues. The CDR3 loop is CASKNIRATEAFF. Here the CDR3 DNA reads TGTGCCAGCAAGAATATCAGGGCCACTGAAGCTTTCTTT.

The chain couples TRBV19 to TRBJ1-5, with no clear D. Trimming took 7 bases from V and 4 from J, leaving 11 bases between them. Per the germline V gene, CDR1 is LNHDA and CDR2 is SQIVND (reference sequence). The CDR3 runs 13 residues. The CDR3 sequence is CASIGQTNQPQHF. The CDR3 bases are TGTGCCAGTATAGGGCAGACGAATCAGCCCCAGCATTTT.

Comment on this clonotype: One end of the junction does not line up with germline, which may come from a read error. The chain employs TRBV20-1 and TRBJ2-3; the D call may be TRBD1 or TRBD2 (5 bases each). Germline V gene sequence: CDR1 DFQATT, CDR2 SNEGSKA (reference sequence). There are 12 residues in the CDR3. In nucleotides, the CDR3 is TGCAGTGCTGAGGGGAGCACAGATACGCAGTGTTTT. Encoded protein: CSAEGSTDTQCF.

This chain uses TRBV5-1 with TRBJ2-7, with D unclear. From germline, CDR1 is SGHRS and CDR2 YFSETQ. Trimming took off 5 bases at V and 3 bases at J, with 15 bases between the two ends. The CDR3 has 14 amino acids. The CDR3 nucleotides read TGCGCCAGCAGGTGGGCCTTTATCAGCTACGAGCAGTACTTC. Translated, it gives CASRWAFISYEQYF.

This clonotype was counted ten times or more. This chain links TRBV6-2 or TRBV6-3 with TRBJ2-1, with D maybe TRBD2 (6 bases). The germline V and J ends were trimmed by 7 bases and 3 bases, with 10 bases remaining between them. Per germline, CDR1 MNHEY and CDR2 SVGEGT. CDR3 length equals 13 residues. In DNA, the CDR3 is TGTGCCAGCATCCAAGCGGGCTACAATGAGCAGTTCTTC. Its protein is CASIQAGYNEQFF.

The chain is built from TRBV20-1 and TRBJ2-1; 9 bases line up with TRBD2. This CDR3 comprises 20 residues. Germline CDR1 DFQATT, CDR2 SNEGSKA (reference sequence). The V and J ends lost 1 base and 0 bases, in that order; junction bases with no gene match: 16. CDR3 region: CSARATSLAGQRSSYNEQFF. Here the CDR3 DNA reads TGCAGTGCTAGAGCCACCTCACTAGCGGGTCAGCGAAGCTCCTACAATGAGCAGTTCTTC.

This clonotype was observed many times. The chain uses TRBV6-1 and TRBJ2-3, with 7 bases lining up with TRBD1. V was pared by 5 bases and J by 6 bases, with 8 bases of the junction left unmatched. The length of the CDR3 is 14 residues. Germline CDR1 is MNHNS and CDR2 is SASEGT. CDR3 DNA: TGTGCCAGCAGTTTGTCACCCAGGGGGGATACGCAGTATTTT. Protein sequence: CASSLSPRGDTQYF.

This clonotype occurred many times. The chain couples TRBV27 to TRBJ2-7, with unresolved D. This CDR3 comprises 13 residues. Trimming stripped 8 bases from V and 9 bases from J, with 20 bases between. The germline gives CDR1 MNHEY, CDR2 SMNVEV (reference sequence). The CDR3: CASSDVGPPGQYF. In nucleotides, the CDR3 is TGTGCCAGCTCCGACGTGGGCCCTCCCGGGCAGTACTTC.